This T cell receptor (beta chain) was sequenced for a study of regulatory T cells in long-lasting Graves disease. For the study at large: The definition of persistent Graves' disease was over 5 years of antithyroid drugs with positive TSH receptor antibodies.

Per germline, CDR1 LNHDA and CDR2 SQIVND (reference sequence). This CDR3 has 14 residues. After removal of 4 bases from V and 11 bases from J, the junction contained 9 bases not matched to a gene. As for time point: persistent/refractory GD, antithyroid drugs over 5 years with positive TRAb. Isolated PBMC RNA provided the starting material for the TCR library. This clonotype was counted a few times. To make TCR beta libraries, researchers used iRepertoire HTBI primers and Arm-PCR of CDR3 regions. In TCRdb, the multiplex PCR reads were re-called with MiXCR into one record per CDR3 protein. There are under 450,000 distinct CDR3 sequences in the sample; around a quarter occur only once, and about 26% lies in the top ten.

The input for sequencing was peripheral blood mononuclear cells (PBMCs), taken when the disease was refractory, from a patient treated with antithyroid drugs. The source of this sequence is a female donor with Graves disease. The V gene is TRBV19, the J gene TRBJ1-1, with TRBD1 identical over 11 bases. This chain's CDR3 is CASSTLGTGGRAFF. In nucleotides, the CDR3 is TGTGCCAGTAGTACCCTCGGGACAGGGGGTCGGGCTTTCTTT.